The text below deals with one T cell receptor beta chain. This clone showed up just a few times. No cognate antigen has been identified for it. There are no base qualities to consult, and no much larger clone falls within one base. Synthetic TCR analog templates were spiked into each PCR so that absolute template abundance could be estimated from read counts. The immunoSEQ assay was used to amplify TCRbeta CDR3 regions from genomic DNA with bias-controlled V and J gene primers. Sequencing of rearranged TCRbeta segments was done at approximately 20X coverage. The paper's data handling went like this. Sequencing errors were corrected by clustering and CDR3s were annotated against IMGT to assign V, D and J genes. Downstream analyses used only productive TCRbeta rearrangements, leaving out any out-of-frame or stop-codon sequences. Clonality was computed as one minus Shannon entropy normalized by the log of the number of unique productive sequences. Fisher's exact test with Benjamini-Hochberg correction, at a threshold of adjusted p below 0.01, was used to find clones that differed between time points or between blood and tumor. TCRdb's version of the immuneACCESS table is confined to in-frame rearrangements and falls short of the full clone set. An unresolved V gene accounts for under half of the shortfall where checked; the remainder is of unknown origin. Clone size and V and J calls were adopted from that table, with D and trimming inferred from the DNA. The table for this sample lists about 41,000 clones; about 85% of them were counted only once. About 2.5% of the sample is in the top ten clones.

The CDR3 numbers 13 residues from cysteine through phenylalanine. The CDR3 DNA has 39 bases and is translated from base 1. V is cut by 5 bases and J by 3 bases, and the space between the germline ends is 13 bases. The germline V gene (reference sequence) sets CDR1 to GTSNPN and CDR2 to SVGIG. The data stem from a study of PD-L1 blockade in urothelial cancer (dated by TCRdb to about 2017). In terms of the full investigation: All patients started therapy in the mid-2010s and received atezolizumab 1,200 mg intravenously every 3 weeks. About 85% of the 29 patients were males with bladder-origin urothelial cancer, and 18 of 29 reported a prior smoking history. An ECOG performance status of 0 or 1 was recorded for the patients, and 0 to 3 prior chemotherapy regimens had been received by the patients. Blood samples were analyzed at two time points: 3 weeks after treatment start (second dose) and 6 weeks after treatment start. A median of 141,255 T cells and around 81,000 unique TCRs was obtained from blood samples, and a median clonality of approximately 0.086 was observed. An exploratory multi-omic analysis was conducted of the somatic, immune and clinical correlates of response to PD-L1 blockade with atezolizumab in urothelial cancer. Pretreatment tumor samples, along with matched peripheral blood collected serially before and after atezolizumab treatment, underwent TCR sequencing. Durable clinical benefit meant progression-free survival longer than 6 months, and TCR features were also tested against progression-free and overall survival. Whole exome sequencing and RNA sequencing of pretreatment tumors were performed alongside TCR sequencing in the same patients. Eight to ten patients achieved durable clinical benefit and about 22 did not. Under 30 patients had pretreatment blood TCR-seq, around 25 had at least one posttreatment blood collection, and around 25 had tumor TCR-seq. Paper-wide results and their limitations: Improved progression-free and overall survival was associated with having pretreatment peripheral blood TCR clonality below the median. Greater expansion of tumor-associated TCR clones in peripheral blood 3 weeks after the start of treatment was observed in patients with durable benefit (n of about 20, p = 0.022). Small sample size (n ≈ 30) and many exploratory analyses mean the results are intended to be hypothesis-generating.

The time point label, read with the paper, signifies: peripheral blood 6 weeks after treatment start. The cohort comprised 25 to 35 patients with locally advanced or metastatic urothelial carcinoma treated at Memorial Sloan Kettering on a trial protocol. Peripheral blood mononuclear cells were collected pretreatment and during treatment, with between 1 and 8 total time points per patient. The Qiagen DNeasy Blood extraction kit was used to purify genomic DNA from total PBMCs and tumor samples. Collected pretreatment and during treatment, PBMCs were isolated and stored as previously described. The chain is made from TRBV30 and TRBJ1-1, with the D gene not clear enough to name. The sequence came from a man between 70 and 80 years old with urothelial cancer. Sequencing used PBMCs, obtained around atezolizumab (anti-PD-L1) treatment. The CDR3 corresponds to CAWVSGPHTEAFF. The DNA reads as follows: TGTGCCTGGGTGAGCGGTCCGCACACTGAAGCTTTCTTT.